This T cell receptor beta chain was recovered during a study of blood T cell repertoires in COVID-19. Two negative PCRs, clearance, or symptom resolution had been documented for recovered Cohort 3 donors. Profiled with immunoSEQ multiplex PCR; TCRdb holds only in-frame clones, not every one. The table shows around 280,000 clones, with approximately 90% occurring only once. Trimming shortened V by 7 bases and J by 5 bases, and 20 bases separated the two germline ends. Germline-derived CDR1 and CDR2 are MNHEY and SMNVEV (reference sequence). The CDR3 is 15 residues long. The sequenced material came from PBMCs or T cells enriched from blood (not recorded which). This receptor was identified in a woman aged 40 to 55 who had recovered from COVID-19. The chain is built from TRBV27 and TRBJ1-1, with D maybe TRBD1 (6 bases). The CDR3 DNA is TGTGCCAGCACCCCAACAGGGAGTAGTGGGACTGAAGCTTTCTTT. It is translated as CASTPTGSSGTEAFF.